The 17 T cell receptor beta chains reported below all come from one sample, sequenced in a study of T-cell reconstitution after alpha-beta-depleted transplantation in children. Preparation of the TCRbeta library used unique molecular identifiers. Each CDR3 protein is one row after TCRdb ran MiXCR on the PCR reads. The sample has approximately 650,000 distinct CDR3 sequences; around 13% are singletons. The input for sequencing was PBMCs, taken before TCRalphabeta/CD19-depleted stem cell transplant. These receptors were taken from a girl under 10 years old with congenital amegakaryocytic thrombocytopenia, due to receive a stem cell transplant.

The CDR3 nucleotides are TGTGCCAGCAGTTTGTCGGGGCCGCCAGATACGCAGTATTTT. It is translated as CASSLSGPPDTQYF. The V and J genes are TRBV7-2 and TRBJ2-3; D may match TRBD1 or TRBD2 (5 bases each). Trimming stripped 6 bases from V and 4 bases from J, with 14 bases between. The CDR3 sequence is 14 residues long. The germline CDR1 and CDR2 sequences are SGHTA and FQGNSA.

Only a few counts were recorded for this clonotype. The chain uses TRBV12-3 or TRBV12-4 and TRBJ2-5; D gene ambiguous. This CDR3 contains 14 residues. Trimming stripped 5 bases from V and 5 bases from J, with 15 bases between. CDR3 sequence reads: CASSLTALWETQYF. In nucleotides, the CDR3 is TGTGCCAGCAGTCTAACCGCCCTATGGGAGACCCAGTACTTC.

This clonotype showed up just a few times. The CDR3 here is CASSYPTGAGANVLTF. In DNA form, the CDR3 reads TGTGCCAGCAGTTACCCGACAGGGGCTGGGGCCAACGTCCTGACTTTC. The chain couples TRBV6-2 or TRBV6-3 to TRBJ2-6; 8 bases map to TRBD1. There are 16 residues in the CDR3. Germline V CDR1 and CDR2: MNHEY, SVGEGT. The trim removed 2 bases at V and 2 bases at J, leaving 2 bases unmatched.

This clonotype was observed many times. This rearrangement joins TRBV5-1 to TRBJ2-3; 8 bases align to TRBD2. Germline assignment: CDR1 SGHRS and CDR2 YFSETQ. J gave up 6 bases and V 3 bases, and 18 bases lay outside the gene matches. CDR3 length equals 18 residues. The CDR3 region is CASSSLSGRAGALDTQYF. CDR3 DNA: TGCGCCAGCAGCTCTCTCTCCGGGAGGGCCGGGGCGCTCGATACGCAGTATTTT.

This clonotype has ten or more counts. The J gene is TRBJ1-1, the V gene TRBV29-1; no firm D call. The CDR3 runs 12 residues. Deletions cut 1 base from V and 8 bases from J, with 11 bases between. Germline CDR1 SQVTM, CDR2 ANQGSEA. The CDR3 sequence is CSVEGSRVEAFF. As DNA, the CDR3 is TGCAGCGTTGAAGGATCTCGAGTGGAAGCTTTCTTT.

This clonotype was detected a few times. The chain links TRBV7-6 to TRBJ2-1; 8 bases align to TRBD1. This CDR3 spans 15 amino acids. The J segment lost 3 bases and the V segment lost 1 base, leaving 2 bases of the junction unmatched. CDR1 is SGHVS and CDR2 is FNYEAQ in the germline V gene. The CDR3 bases are TGTGCCAGCAGCTTAGGGGGACAGGTCTACAATGAGCAGTTCTTC. Its translation: CASSLGGQVYNEQFF.

This clonotype was detected many times. Here the CDR3 reads CASGQTVSTYNEQFF. DNA for the CDR3: TGTGCCAGCGGGCAGACTGTCTCTACCTACAATGAGCAGTTCTTC. The chain employs TRBV7-8 and TRBJ2-1; no firm D call. Germline CDR1 is SGHVS and CDR2 is FQNEAQ. The CDR3 is 15 residues long. V dropped 8 bases and J dropped 2 bases, with 16 bases sitting between them.

This clonotype came up a few times. The chain employs TRBV12-3 or TRBV12-4 and TRBJ2-5; no definite D call. The CDR3 is 14 amino acids. V was clipped by 2 bases and J by 5 bases, with 12 bases between them. The CDR3 coding sequence is TGTGCCAGCAGTTTATTTCTACAGCTGGAGACCCAGTACTTC. Translation gives CASSLFLQLETQYF.

Ten or more counts support this clonotype. The chain recombines TRBV5-1 with TRBJ1-2, with 8 bases aligning to TRBD1. Looked up from germline, CDR1 is SGHRS and CDR2 is YFSETQ. CDR3 size: 12 residues. J lost 7 bases, V lost 4 bases, and 3 bases had no gene match. As DNA, the CDR3 is TGCGCCAGCAGCGAACAGGGGGGTGGCTACACCTTC. This translates into CASSEQGGGYTF.

The chain employs TRBV5-1 and TRBJ2-3, with a weak D call TRBD1 (5 bases). The V end was cut by 0 bases, the J end by 3 bases, with 23 bases between. CDR1 is SGHRS, CDR2 YFSETQ, per germline. This CDR3 region has 19 residues. CDR3 protein: CASSLAGYRTGLETDTQYF. The DNA for the CDR3 is TGCGCCAGCAGCTTGGCCGGGTACAGGACGGGCCTTGAGACAGATACGCAGTATTTT.

The chain recombines TRBV7-9 with TRBJ2-6; 7 nucleotides align to TRBD1. Germline V gives CDR1 SEHNR, CDR2 FQNEAQ (reference sequence). Trimming at V came to 6 bases and at J to 4 bases, leaving 6 bases not matched to a gene. The CDR3 is 15 residues long. The CDR3 loop is CASRQTGAGANVLTF. CDR3 sequence (DNA): TGTGCCAGCAGACAAACAGGGGCGGGGGCCAACGTCCTGACTTTC.

Only one count was recorded for this clonotype. The chain carries TRBV29-1 and TRBJ1-4, with D uncertain. This CDR3 contains 14 residues. The germline gives CDR1 SQVTM, CDR2 ANQGSEA. The germline V and J ends were trimmed by 5 bases and 8 bases, with 18 bases remaining between them. The CDR3 is CSVTGVTRDEKLFF. CDR3 in DNA: TGCAGCGTTACTGGGGTGACACGAGACGAAAAACTGTTTTTT.

The table lists this clonotype with many counts. The genes are TRBV5-1 and TRBJ2-1, with 11 bases fitting TRBD2. V lost 4 bases, J lost 6 bases, and 9 bases stayed unmatched. This CDR3 has 16 amino acids. Germline V gives CDR1 SGHRS, CDR2 YFSETQ. The CDR3: CASSGLLLAGVNEQFF. DNA for the CDR3: TGCGCCAGCAGCGGTCTCCTACTAGCGGGAGTCAATGAGCAGTTCTTC.

This clonotype was seen at least ten times. The chain joins TRBV20-1 to TRBJ1-4, with D hard to call. The ends were cut back, 2 bases at V and 0 bases at J, with 10 bases in the middle. The germline CDR1 and CDR2 sequences are DFQATT and SNEGSKA (reference sequence). CDR3 length: 15 amino acids. The CDR3 loop is CSARKDGATNEKLFF. Written as DNA, the CDR3 is TGCAGTGCTAGAAAGGACGGTGCAACTAATGAAAAACTGTTTTTT.

This clonotype came up many times. The chain recombines TRBV15 with TRBJ2-1; maybe TRBD1 (6 bases). The CDR3 runs 14 residues. V lost 6 bases to trimming and J lost 0 bases, with 9 bases between them. Germline V gives CDR1 LNHNV, CDR2 YYDKDF (reference sequence). The CDR3 nucleotides are TGTGCCACCAGGACAGGCAGCTCCTACAATGAGCAGTTCTTC. Amino acids: CATRTGSSYNEQFF.

This clonotype has only a few counts. The chain has TRBV15 and TRBJ2-7; D ambiguous. CDR1 is LNHNV and CDR2 is YYDKDF in the germline V gene (reference sequence). This CDR3 contains 14 residues. V lost 3 bases and J lost 0, with 9 bases in between. CDR3 nucleotide sequence: TGTGCCACCAGCAGGGGCGAGAGCTCCTACGAGCAGTACTTC. As protein: CATSRGESSYEQYF.

The rearrangement links TRBV12-3 or TRBV12-4 to TRBJ2-5, with unresolved D. CDR3 size: 14 residues. V dropped 2 bases and J dropped 5 bases, with 12 bases sitting between them. The CDR3 loop reads CASSLRPGLETQYF. The CDR3 nucleotides read TGTGCCAGCAGTTTAAGGCCCGGTTTGGAGACCCAGTACTTC.